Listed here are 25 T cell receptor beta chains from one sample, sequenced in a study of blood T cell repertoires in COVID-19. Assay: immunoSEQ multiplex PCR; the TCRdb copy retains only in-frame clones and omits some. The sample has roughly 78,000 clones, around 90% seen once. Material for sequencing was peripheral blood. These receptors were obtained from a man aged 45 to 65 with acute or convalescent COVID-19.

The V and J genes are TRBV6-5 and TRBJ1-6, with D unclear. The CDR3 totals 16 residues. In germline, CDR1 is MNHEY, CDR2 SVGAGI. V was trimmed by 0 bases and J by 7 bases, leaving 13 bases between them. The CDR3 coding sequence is TGTGCCAGCAGTTACTCGTGGGGAGCGGGGAATTCACCCCTCCACTTT. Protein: CASSYSWGAGNSPLHF.

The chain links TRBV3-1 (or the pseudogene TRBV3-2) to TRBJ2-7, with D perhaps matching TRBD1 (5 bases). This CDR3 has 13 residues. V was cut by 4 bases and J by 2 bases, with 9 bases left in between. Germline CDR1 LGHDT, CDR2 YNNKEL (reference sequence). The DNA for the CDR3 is TGTGCCAGCAGCCTCTTGGACACCTACGAGCAGTACTTC. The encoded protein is CASSLLDTYEQYF.

In DNA, the CDR3 is TGTGCCAGCAGCTTAAGCGGACAGTCTAACTATGGCTACACCTTC. The encoded protein is CASSLSGQSNYGYTF. The J gene is TRBJ1-2, the V gene TRBV7-3, with a tentative D call TRBD1 (6 bases). The germline CDR1 and CDR2 sequences are SGHTA and FQGTGA. This CDR3 is built from 15 residues. V was cut by 1 base and J by 0 bases, with 9 bases left in between.

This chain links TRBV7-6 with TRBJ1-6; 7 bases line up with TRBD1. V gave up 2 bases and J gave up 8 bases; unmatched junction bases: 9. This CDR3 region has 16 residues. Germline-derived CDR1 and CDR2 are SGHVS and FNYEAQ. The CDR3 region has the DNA TGTGCCAGCAGCTTATCACAGACAGGGACGCATTCACCCCTCCACTTT. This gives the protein CASSLSQTGTHSPLHF. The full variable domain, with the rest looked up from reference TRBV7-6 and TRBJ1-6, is GAGVSQSPRYKVTKRGQDVALRCDPISGHVSLYWYRQALGQGPEFLTYFNYEAQQDKSGLPNDRFSAERPEGSISTLTIQRTEQRDSAMYRCASSLSQTGTHSPLHFGNGTRLTVT.

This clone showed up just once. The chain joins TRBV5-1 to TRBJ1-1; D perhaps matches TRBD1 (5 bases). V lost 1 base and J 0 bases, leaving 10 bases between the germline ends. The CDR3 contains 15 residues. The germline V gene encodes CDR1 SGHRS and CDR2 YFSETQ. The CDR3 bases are TGCGCCAGCAGCTTGATCCAGGGCTTGAACACTGAAGCTTTCTTT. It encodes CASSLIQGLNTEAFF.

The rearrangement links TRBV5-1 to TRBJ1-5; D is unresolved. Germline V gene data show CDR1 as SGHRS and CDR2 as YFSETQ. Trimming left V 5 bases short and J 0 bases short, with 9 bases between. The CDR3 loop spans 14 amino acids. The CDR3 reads CASRIAYSNQPQHF. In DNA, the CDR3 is TGCGCCAGCAGGATCGCCTATAGCAATCAGCCCCAGCATTTT.

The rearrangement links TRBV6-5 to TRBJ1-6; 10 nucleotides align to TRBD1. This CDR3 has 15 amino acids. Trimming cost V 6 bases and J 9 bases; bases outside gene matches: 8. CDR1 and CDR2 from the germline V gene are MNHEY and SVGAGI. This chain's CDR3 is CASRYDRGLSSPLHF. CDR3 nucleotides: TGTGCCAGCAGATACGACAGGGGGCTTTCTTCACCCCTCCACTTT.

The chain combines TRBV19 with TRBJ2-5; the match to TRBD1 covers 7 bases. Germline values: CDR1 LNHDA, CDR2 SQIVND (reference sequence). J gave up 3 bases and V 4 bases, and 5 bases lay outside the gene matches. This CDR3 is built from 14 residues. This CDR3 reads CASSKGDSKETQYF. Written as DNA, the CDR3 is TGTGCCAGTAGTAAGGGGGACAGCAAAGAGACCCAGTACTTC.

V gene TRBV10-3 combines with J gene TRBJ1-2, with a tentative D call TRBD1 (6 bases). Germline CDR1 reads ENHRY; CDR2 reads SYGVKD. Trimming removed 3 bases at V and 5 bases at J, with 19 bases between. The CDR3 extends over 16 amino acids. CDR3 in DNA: TGTGCCATCAGTGAAGGAAACTCTGGACAGTCTTATGGCTACACCTTC. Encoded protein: CAISEGNSGQSYGYTF.

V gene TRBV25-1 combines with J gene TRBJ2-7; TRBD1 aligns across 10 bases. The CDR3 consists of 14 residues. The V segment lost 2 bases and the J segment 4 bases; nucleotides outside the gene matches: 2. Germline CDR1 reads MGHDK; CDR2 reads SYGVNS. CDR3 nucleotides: TGTGCCAGCAGTGAAGGGACAGGGGTATACGAGCAGTACTTC. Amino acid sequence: CASSEGTGVYEQYF.

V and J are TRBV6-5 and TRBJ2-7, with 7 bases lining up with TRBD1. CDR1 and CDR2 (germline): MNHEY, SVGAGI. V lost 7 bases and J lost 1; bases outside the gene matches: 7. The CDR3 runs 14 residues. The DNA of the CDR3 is TGTGCCAGCAACGACAGGGCCGAGTCCTACGAGCAGTACTTC. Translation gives CASNDRAESYEQYF.

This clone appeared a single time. In nucleotides, the CDR3 is TGCGCCAGCAGCTTAACGGCGGGAAGTTATGGCTACACCTTC. Protein sequence: CASSLTAGSYGYTF. This chain links TRBV5-1 with TRBJ1-2; D is undetermined. Germline V CDR1 and CDR2: SGHRS, YFSETQ. The CDR3 spans 14 residues. V was cut by 2 bases and J by 5 bases, with 13 bases left in between.

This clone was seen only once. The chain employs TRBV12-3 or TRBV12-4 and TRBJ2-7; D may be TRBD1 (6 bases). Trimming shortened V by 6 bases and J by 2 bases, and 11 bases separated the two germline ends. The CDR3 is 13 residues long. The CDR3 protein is CASSGGQTYEQYF. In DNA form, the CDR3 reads TGTGCCAGCAGCGGCGGACAGACCTACGAGCAGTACTTC.

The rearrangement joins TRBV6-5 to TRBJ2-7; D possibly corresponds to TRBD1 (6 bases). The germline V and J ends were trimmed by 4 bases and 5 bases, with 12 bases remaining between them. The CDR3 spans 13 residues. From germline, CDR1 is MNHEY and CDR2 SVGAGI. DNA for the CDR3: TGTGCCAGCAGTTCCCAGGGGTTCAACGAGCAGTACTTC. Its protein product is CASSSQGFNEQYF.

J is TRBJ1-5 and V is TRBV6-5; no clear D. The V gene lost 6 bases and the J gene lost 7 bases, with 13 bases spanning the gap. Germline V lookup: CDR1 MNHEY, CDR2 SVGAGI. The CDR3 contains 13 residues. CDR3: CASSREARQPQHF. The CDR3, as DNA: TGTGCCAGCAGCCGCGAGGCACGGCAGCCCCAGCATTTT.

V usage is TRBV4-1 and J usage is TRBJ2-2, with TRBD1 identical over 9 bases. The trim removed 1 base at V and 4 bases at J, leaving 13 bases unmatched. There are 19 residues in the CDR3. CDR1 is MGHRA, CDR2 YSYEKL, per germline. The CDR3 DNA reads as TGCGCCAGCAGCCAAGCTGTAACCGGGACAGGGCTATTCACCGGGGAGCTGTTTTTT. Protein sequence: CASSQAVTGTGLFTGELFF.

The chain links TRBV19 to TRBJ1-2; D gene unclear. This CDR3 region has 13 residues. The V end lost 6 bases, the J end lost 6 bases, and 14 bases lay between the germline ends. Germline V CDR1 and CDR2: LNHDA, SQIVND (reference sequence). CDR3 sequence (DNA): TGTGCCAGTAGGCCTGCGGGGTTCCATGGCTACACCTTC. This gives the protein CASRPAGFHGYTF.

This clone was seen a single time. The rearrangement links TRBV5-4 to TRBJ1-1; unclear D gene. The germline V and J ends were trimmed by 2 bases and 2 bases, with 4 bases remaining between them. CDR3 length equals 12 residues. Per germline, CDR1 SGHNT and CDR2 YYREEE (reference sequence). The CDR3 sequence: CASSFHNTEAFF. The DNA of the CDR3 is TGTGCCAGCAGCTTCCATAACACTGAAGCTTTCTTT.

DNA for the CDR3: TGTGCCAGCTCGTCTAGACAGGGATATCAGCCCCAGCATTTT. Amino acid sequence: CASSSRQGYQPQHF. This chain connects TRBV18 to TRBJ1-5; 7 nucleotides line up with TRBD1. This CDR3 comprises 14 residues. Trimming cost V 6 bases and J 5 bases; bases outside gene matches: 7. Germline-derived CDR1 and CDR2 are KGHSH and LQKENI.

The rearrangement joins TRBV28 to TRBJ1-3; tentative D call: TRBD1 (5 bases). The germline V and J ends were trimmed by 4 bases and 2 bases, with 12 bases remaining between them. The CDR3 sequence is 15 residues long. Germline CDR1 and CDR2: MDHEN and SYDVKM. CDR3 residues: CASSYWGEAGNTIYF. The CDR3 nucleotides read TGTGCCAGCAGTTACTGGGGGGAGGCTGGAAACACCATATATTTT.

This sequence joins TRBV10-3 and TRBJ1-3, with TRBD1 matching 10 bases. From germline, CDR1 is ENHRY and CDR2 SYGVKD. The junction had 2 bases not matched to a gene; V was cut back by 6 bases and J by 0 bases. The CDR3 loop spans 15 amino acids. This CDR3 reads CAIRGQGTSGNTIYF. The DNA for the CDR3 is TGTGCCATCAGGGGACAGGGGACCTCTGGAAACACCATATATTTT.

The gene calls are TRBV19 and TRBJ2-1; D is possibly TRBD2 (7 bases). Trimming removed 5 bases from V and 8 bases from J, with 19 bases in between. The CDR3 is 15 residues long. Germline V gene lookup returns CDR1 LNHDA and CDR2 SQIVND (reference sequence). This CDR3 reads CASSPLGGGGDEQFF. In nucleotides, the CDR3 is TGTGCCAGTAGTCCCCTCGGAGGGGGGGGAGATGAGCAGTTCTTC.

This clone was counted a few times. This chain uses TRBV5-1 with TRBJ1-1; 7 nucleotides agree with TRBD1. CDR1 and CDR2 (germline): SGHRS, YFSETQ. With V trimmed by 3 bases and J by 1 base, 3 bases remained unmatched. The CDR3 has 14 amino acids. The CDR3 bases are TGCGCCAGCAGCTCGGGACAGAAGAACACTGAAGCTTTCTTT. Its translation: CASSSGQKNTEAFF. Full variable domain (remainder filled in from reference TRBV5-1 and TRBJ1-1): KAGVTQTPRYLIKTRGQQVTLSCSPISGHRSVSWYQQTPGQGLQFLFEYFSETQRNKGNFPGRFSGRQFSNSRSEMNVSTLELGDSALYLCASSSGQKNTEAFFGQGTRLTVV.

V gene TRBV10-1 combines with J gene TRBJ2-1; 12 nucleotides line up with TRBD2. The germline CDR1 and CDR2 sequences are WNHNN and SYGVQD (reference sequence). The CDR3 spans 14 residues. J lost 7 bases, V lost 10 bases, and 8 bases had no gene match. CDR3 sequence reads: CATSSGGARNEQFF. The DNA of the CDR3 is TGCGCCACCTCTAGCGGGGGGGCGAGGAATGAGCAGTTCTTC.

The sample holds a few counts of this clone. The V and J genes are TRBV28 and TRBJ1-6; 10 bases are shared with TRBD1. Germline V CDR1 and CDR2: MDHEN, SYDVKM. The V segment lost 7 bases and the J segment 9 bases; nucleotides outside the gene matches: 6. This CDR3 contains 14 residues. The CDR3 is CASIPTGGTSPLHF. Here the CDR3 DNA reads TGTGCCAGCATACCGACAGGGGGCACTTCACCCCTCCACTTT.